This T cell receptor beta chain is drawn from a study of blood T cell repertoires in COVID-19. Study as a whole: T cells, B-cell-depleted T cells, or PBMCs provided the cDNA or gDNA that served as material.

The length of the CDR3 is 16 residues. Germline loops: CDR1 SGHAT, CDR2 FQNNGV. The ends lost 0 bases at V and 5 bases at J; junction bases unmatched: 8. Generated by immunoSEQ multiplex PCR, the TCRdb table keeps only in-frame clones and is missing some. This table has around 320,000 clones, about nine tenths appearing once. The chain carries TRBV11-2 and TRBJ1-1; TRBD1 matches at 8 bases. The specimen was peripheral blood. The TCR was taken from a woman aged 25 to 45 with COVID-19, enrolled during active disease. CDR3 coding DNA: TGTGCCAGCAGCTTAGACAGGACAGGGATGGCGACTGAAGCTTTCTTT. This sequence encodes CASSLDRTGMATEAFF.